Described below is a single T cell receptor beta chain sequence and its context. Its antigen is not known. The record originates from a study of cytomegalovirus exposure and HLA in healthy donors. Study as a whole: The approximately 100 million unique TCR beta sequences, from roughly 170 million T cells, were found by an earlier analysis.

Primers for the PCR totalled 60 Vbeta and 13 Jbeta. Assay: immunoSEQ multiplex PCR; the TCRdb copy retains only in-frame clones and omits some. This table lists approximately 120,000 clones. Trimming pared 0 bases from V and 5 bases from J, leaving 11 bases between. CDR1 and CDR2 (germline): GTSNPN, SVGIG (reference sequence). The CDR3 loop spans 14 amino acids. Whole-study findings and limits: Later analysis demonstrated an association between a missense DCLRE1C variant and TCR beta V- and J-gene trimming. Many donors shared some public TCRs, even though most TCR sequences were rare. The authors excluded some V segments, including TRBV6-2 and TRBV6-3, as indistinguishable.

The chain is built from TRBV30 and TRBJ1-5; D possibly corresponds to TRBD1 (5 bases). The sequence came from a man aged 18 to 30 in good health and CMV-seronegative. The sequencing input was PBMCs. The CDR3 bases are TGTGCCTGGAGTGTCTCTCCGGGGGATCAGCCCCAGCATTTT. Protein sequence: CAWSVSPGDQPQHF.